The 18 T cell receptor beta chains reported below all come from one sample, sequenced in a study of blood T cells in healthy people across ages. Together with a sample-barcoded 5' primer, a J-beta primer mix was included in a second PCR lasting about 6 to 12 cycles. Via MiXCR, TCRdb re-called the 5' RACE reads, giving one row per CDR3 protein. This table has over a million distinct CDR3 sequences, around 45% appearing once. Sequencing was performed on blood. These receptors all come from a woman in her sixties in good health.

The count of this clonotype is one. This rearrangement joins TRBV6-6 to TRBJ2-5; 13 positions match TRBD2. Germline lookup yields CDR1 MNHNY and CDR2 SVGAGI (reference sequence). The junction had 13 bases not matched to a gene; V was cut back by 7 bases and J by 11 bases. The CDR3 covers 15 residues. CDR3 in amino acids: CASTKLTSGRNEQYF. CDR3 DNA: TGTGCCAGCACCAAACTGACTAGCGGGAGGAATGAGCAGTACTTC.

On this clonotype itself: A read error may explain this, as a much larger clone is one base away. The chain carries TRBV10-3 and TRBJ1-5, with D hard to call. V dropped 6 bases and J dropped 6 bases, with 15 bases sitting between them. This CDR3 spans 14 amino acids. Germline V lookup: CDR1 ENHRY, CDR2 SYGVKD. The CDR3 nucleotides are TGTGCCATCAGGGAGGCAGATGGTGGTCAGCCCCAGCATTTT. This translates into CAIREADGGQPQHF.

V is TRBV20-1 and J is TRBJ2-1, with D perhaps given as TRBD1 or TRBD2 (6 bases each). Germline V gene sequence: CDR1 DFQATT, CDR2 SNEGSKA (reference sequence). V dropped 5 bases and J dropped 15 bases, with 29 bases sitting between them. CDR3 length: 15 amino acids. The CDR3 reads CSAPQEGGQQGPPFF. The CDR3 DNA sequence: TGCAGTGCTCCACAGGAGGGGGGCCAACAGGGACCCCCGTTCTTC.

This clonotype has just a few counts. This sequence joins TRBV29-1 and TRBJ2-3; TRBD2 matches 8 bases. V lost 3 bases and J lost 0; bases outside the gene matches: 5. In germline, CDR1 is SQVTM, CDR2 ANQGSEA. The CDR3 has 15 residues. The CDR3 bases are TGCAGCGTTGATGAGCGGGAGAAGAGCACAGATACGCAGTATTTT. The encoded protein is CSVDEREKSTDTQYF.

This clonotype was seen more than once but under ten times. The J gene is TRBJ2-7, the V gene TRBV6-5, with 7 bases aligning to TRBD1. The germline V gene has CDR1 MNHEY and CDR2 SVGAGI. With V trimmed by 6 bases and J by 2 bases, 7 bases remained unmatched. The CDR3 has 14 residues. This CDR3 is CASRPGTVTYEQYF. The CDR3 DNA sequence: TGTGCCAGCAGGCCCGGGACAGTTACCTACGAGCAGTACTTC.

The V call is TRBV7-2, the J call TRBJ1-2; no clear D gene. CDR1 is SGHTA and CDR2 is FQGNSA in the germline V gene. The CDR3 runs to 12 residues. V lost 2 bases and J 7 bases, leaving 8 bases between the germline ends. In DNA form, the CDR3 reads TGTGCCAGCAGCTTAAGTCGTGGTGGCTACACCTTC. Amino acid sequence: CASSLSRGGYTF. Full variable domain (rest looked up from reference TRBV7-2 and TRBJ1-2): GAGVSQSPSNKVTEKGKDVELRCDPISGHTALYWYRQSLGQGLEFLIYFQGNSAPDKSGLPSDRFSAERTGGSVSTLTIQRTQQEDSAVYLCASSLSRGGYTFGSGTRLTVV.

The genes are TRBV20-1 and TRBJ1-2, with D unclear. Per germline, CDR1 DFQATT and CDR2 SNEGSKA (reference sequence). The CDR3 is 10 residues long. V lost 8 bases and J 4 bases, leaving 8 bases between the germline ends. This CDR3 reads CSPTSYGYTF. The CDR3 DNA follows: TGCAGTCCTACGTCCTATGGCTACACCTTC.

This clonotype was recorded many times. V is TRBV12-3 or TRBV12-4 and J is TRBJ2-5; 8 bases fit TRBD2. The CDR3 runs to 14 residues. V lost 1 base and J lost 5; bases outside the gene matches: 3. CDR3 in amino acids: CASSLVGRGETQYF. CDR3 DNA: TGTGCCAGCAGTTTAGTCGGGAGGGGCGAGACCCAGTACTTC.

This clonotype was recorded a few times. V is TRBV7-3 and J is TRBJ2-1; TRBD1 agrees at 8 bases. CDR1 is SGHTA and CDR2 is FQGTGA in the germline V gene. The CDR3 runs 15 residues. V lost 4 bases, J lost 6 bases, and 8 bases stayed unmatched. In DNA, the CDR3 is TGTGCCAGCAGCTCTTCCGGGACAGGAGCCAATGAGCAGTTCTTC. Translation: CASSSSGTGANEQFF.

This chain joins TRBV7-9 and TRBJ2-7; no definite D call. V was shortened by 5 bases and J by 4 bases, with 9 bases between the two germline ends. This CDR3 has 12 amino acids. Germline V gives CDR1 SEHNR, CDR2 FQNEAQ (reference sequence). The DNA of the CDR3 is TGTGCCAGCAGCCAGACAAGGTACGAGCAGTACTTC. Its translation: CASSQTRYEQYF.

With regard to this clonotype: The junction does not match germline at one end; this may be a read error. Here the CDR3 DNA reads TGTGCCAGCAGTTTATTTCCGCCGGATAGCGATCAGCCCCAGCATTTT. This encodes CASSLFPPDSDQPQHF. This rearrangement joins TRBV27 to TRBJ1-5; no clear D gene. The germline CDR1 and CDR2 sequences are MNHEY and SMNVEV (reference sequence). The CDR3 spans 16 residues.

This clonotype was counted a few times. Written as DNA, the CDR3 is TGTGCCAGCAGTTACCGGGGCGACCTATTGGGAGGCTACACCTTC. Protein sequence: CASSYRGDLLGGYTF. This rearrangement joins TRBV6-6 to TRBJ1-2, with D maybe TRBD1 (5 bases). Germline CDR1 and CDR2: MNHNY and SVGAGI (reference sequence). V shed 2 bases and J shed 8 bases, with 18 bases lying between them. The CDR3 loop spans 15 amino acids.

The chain joins TRBV29-1 to TRBJ2-7; a weak D match, TRBD2 (6 bases). Germline V gene data show CDR1 as SQVTM and CDR2 as ANQGSEA. CDR3 length: 12 amino acids. The CDR3 DNA sequence: TGCACCTTCTCTTATGGAGGGGACGAGCAGTACTTC. It yields the protein CTFSYGGDEQYF.

Here the CDR3 DNA reads TGTGCCACCAGCAGAGATCGAGGGGACGAGCAGTACTTC. Translating it yields CATSRDRGDEQYF. The V gene is TRBV15, the J gene TRBJ2-7; perhaps D is TRBD1 or TRBD2 (5 bases each). CDR3 length equals 13 residues. V gave up 0 bases and J gave up 5 bases, with 8 bases separating them. Germline lookup yields CDR1 LNHNV and CDR2 YYDKDF (reference sequence).

This clonotype occurred a few times. The V and J genes are TRBV20-1 and TRBJ2-5; 16 positions agree with TRBD2. CDR3 length: 18 amino acids. The germline CDR1 and CDR2 sequences are DFQATT and SNEGSKA (reference sequence). With 6 bases clipped from V and 1 base from J, the junction kept 11 bases outside the gene matches. CDR3 nucleotides: TGCAGTGCCCGCCACCCGGGACTAGCGGGAGGGACCCAAGAGACCCAGTACTTC. Amino acid sequence: CSARHPGLAGGTQETQYF.

The sample holds a few counts of this clonotype. This chain links TRBV20-1 with TRBJ2-1; 8 bases are shared with TRBD2. The CDR3 loop spans 15 amino acids. The germline V gene has CDR1 DFQATT and CDR2 SNEGSKA (reference sequence). With 6 bases clipped from V and 0 bases from J, the junction kept 7 bases outside the gene matches. CDR3 sequence reads: CSARTSPSSYNEQFF. The CDR3 coding sequence is TGCAGTGCCAGGACTAGCCCGAGCTCCTACAATGAGCAGTTCTTC.

The rearrangement joins TRBV7-8 to TRBJ2-3; possible D gene TRBD2, 7 bases. CDR3 length: 13 amino acids. Trimming stripped 6 bases from V and 7 bases from J, with 14 bases between. CDR1 is SGHVS, CDR2 FQNEAQ, per germline. The CDR3 loop is CASRKGGGNTQYF. CDR3 nucleotide sequence: TGTGCCAGCAGGAAAGGGGGGGGGAATACGCAGTATTTT. The full variable domain, rest sourced from reference TRBV7-8 and TRBJ2-3, is GAGVSQSPRYKVAKRGQDVALRCDPISGHVSLFWYQQALGQGPEFLTYFQNEAQLDKSGLPSDRFFAERPEGSVSTLKIQRTQQEDSAVYLCASRKGGGNTQYFGPGTRLTVL.

The rearrangement joins TRBV20-1 to TRBJ2-1; 13 bases fit TRBD2. V dropped 5 bases and J dropped 5; count of bases not matched to a gene: 3. Germline V gene data show CDR1 as DFQATT and CDR2 as SNEGSKA (reference sequence). The CDR3 covers 14 residues. CDR3 residues: CSAALAGGNNEQFF. DNA for the CDR3: TGCAGTGCTGCACTAGCGGGAGGGAACAATGAGCAGTTCTTC.